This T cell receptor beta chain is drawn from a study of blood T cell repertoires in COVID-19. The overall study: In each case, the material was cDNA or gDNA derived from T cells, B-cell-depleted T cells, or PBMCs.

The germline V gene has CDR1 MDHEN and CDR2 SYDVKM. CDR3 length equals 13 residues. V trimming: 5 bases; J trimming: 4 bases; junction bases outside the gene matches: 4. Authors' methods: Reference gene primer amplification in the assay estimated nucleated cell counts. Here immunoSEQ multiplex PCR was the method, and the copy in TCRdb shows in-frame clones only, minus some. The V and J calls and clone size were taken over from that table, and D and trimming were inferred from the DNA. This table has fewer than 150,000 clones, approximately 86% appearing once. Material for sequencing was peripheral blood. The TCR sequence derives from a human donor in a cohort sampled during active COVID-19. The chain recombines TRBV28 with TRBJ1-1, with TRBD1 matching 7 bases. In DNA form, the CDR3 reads TGTGCCAGCAGTATAGCAGGGGGCACTGAAGCTTTCTTT. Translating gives CASSIAGGTEAFF.